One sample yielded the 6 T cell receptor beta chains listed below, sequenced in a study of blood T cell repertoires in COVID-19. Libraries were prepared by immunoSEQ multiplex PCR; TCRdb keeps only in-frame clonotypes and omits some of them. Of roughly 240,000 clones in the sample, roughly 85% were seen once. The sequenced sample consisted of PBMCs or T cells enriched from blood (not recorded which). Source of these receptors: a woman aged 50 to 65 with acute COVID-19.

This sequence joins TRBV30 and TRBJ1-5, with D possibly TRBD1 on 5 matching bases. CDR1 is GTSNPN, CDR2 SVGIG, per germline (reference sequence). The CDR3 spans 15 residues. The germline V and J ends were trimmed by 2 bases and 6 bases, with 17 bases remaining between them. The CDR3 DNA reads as TGTGCCTGGAGTCTATCGGGGGTAAGCGCTCAGCCCCAGCATTTT. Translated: CAWSLSGVSAQPQHF.

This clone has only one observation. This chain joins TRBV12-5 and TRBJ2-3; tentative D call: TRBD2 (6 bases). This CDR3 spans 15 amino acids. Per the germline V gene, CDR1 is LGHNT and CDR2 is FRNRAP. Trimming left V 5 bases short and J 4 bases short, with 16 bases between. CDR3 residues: CASGRDSRPPDTQYF. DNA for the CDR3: TGTGCTAGTGGTCGGGACTCCCGCCCCCCAGATACGCAGTATTTT.

The CDR3 sequence is CASMDRGSYGYTF. CDR3 sequence (DNA): TGTGCCAGTATGGACAGGGGTTCCTATGGCTACACCTTC. V gene TRBV19 combines with J gene TRBJ1-2; 9 bases are a match to TRBD1. Germline CDR1 LNHDA, CDR2 SQIVND (reference sequence). This CDR3 region has 13 residues. The junction had 4 bases not matched to a gene; V was cut back by 7 bases and J by 4 bases.

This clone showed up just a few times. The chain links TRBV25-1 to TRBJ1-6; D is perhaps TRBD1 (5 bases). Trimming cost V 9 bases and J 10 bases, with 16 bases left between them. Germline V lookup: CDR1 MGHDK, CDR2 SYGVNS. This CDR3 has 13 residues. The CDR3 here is CASHRQEGSPLHF. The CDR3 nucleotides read TGTGCCAGTCACAGGCAGGAGGGATCACCCCTCCACTTT.

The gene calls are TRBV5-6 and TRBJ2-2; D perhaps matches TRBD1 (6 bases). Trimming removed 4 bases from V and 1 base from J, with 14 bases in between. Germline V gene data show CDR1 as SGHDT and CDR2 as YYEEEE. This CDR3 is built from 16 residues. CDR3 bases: TGTGCCAGCAGCCAATTAGGGGGTGTGAACACCGGGGAGCTGTTTTTT. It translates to CASSQLGGVNTGELFF. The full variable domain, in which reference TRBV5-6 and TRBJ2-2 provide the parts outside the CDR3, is DAGVTQSPTHLIKTRGQQVTLRCSPKSGHDTVSWYQQALGQGPQFIFQYYEEEERQRGNFPDRFSGHQFPNYSSELNVNALLLGDSALYLCASSQLGGVNTGELFFGEGSRLTVL.

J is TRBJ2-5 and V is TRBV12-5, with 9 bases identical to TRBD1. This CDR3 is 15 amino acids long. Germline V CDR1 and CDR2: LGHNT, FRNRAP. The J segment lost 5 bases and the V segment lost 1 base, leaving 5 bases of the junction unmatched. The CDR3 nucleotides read TGTGCTAGTGGTTTGGGAACAGGGGGCCGGGAGACCCAGTACTTC. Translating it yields CASGLGTGGRETQYF.